These 32 T cell receptor beta chains were sequenced from one sample in a study of T cell responses to AZD1222 COVID-19 vaccine. TCRdb's copy holds only in-frame clones and misses some; the assay was immunoSEQ multiplex PCR. The data contain around 94,000 clones, almost 85% of them singletons. The source was peripheral blood, collected on day 0 of AZD1222 vaccination. These receptors all stem from an adult in good health.

The rearrangement links TRBV5-1 to TRBJ2-3, with a possible D match to TRBD1 (5 bases). Germline V gene data show CDR1 as SGHRS and CDR2 as YFSETQ. V was trimmed by 6 bases and J by 3 bases, leaving 17 bases between them. This CDR3 spans 15 amino acids. The chain's CDR3 is CASMQGSSWTDTQYF. The CDR3 DNA follows: TGCGCCAGCATGCAGGGTTCCTCCTGGACAGATACGCAGTATTTT. Based on the CDR3 plus reference TRBV5-1 and TRBJ2-3, the full variable domain is KAGVTQTPRYLIKTRGQQVTLSCSPISGHRSVSWYQQTPGQGLQFLFEYFSETQRNKGNFPGRFSGRQFSNSRSEMNVSTLELGDSALYLCASMQGSSWTDTQYFGPGTRLTVL.

The chain has TRBV28 and TRBJ1-5, with D tentatively TRBD1 (5 bases). This CDR3 is built from 15 residues. Trimming cost V 3 bases and J 7 bases, with 16 bases left between them. Germline V gene sequence: CDR1 MDHEN, CDR2 SYDVKM. The DNA of the CDR3 is TGTGCCAGCAGTTTGGAGGCAGGGAGGGGACAGCCCCAGCATTTT. The encoded protein is CASSLEAGRGQPQHF.

V usage is TRBV6-4 and J usage is TRBJ2-7, with 12 nucleotides matching TRBD2. The CDR3 length is 16 residues. Trimming took 6 bases from V and 2 from J; bases not matched to a gene: 8. CDR1 is MRHNA and CDR2 is SNTAGT in the germline V gene. The CDR3 protein is CASRTSGGSPPYEQYV. The CDR3 coding sequence is TGTGCCAGCAGAACTAGCGGGGGGTCTCCACCCTACGAGCAGTACGTC.

The chain couples TRBV6-2 or TRBV6-3 to TRBJ2-7, with D perhaps TRBD1 (6 bases). Per the germline V gene, CDR1 is MNHEY and CDR2 is SVGEGT. The V end lost 2 bases, the J end lost 4 bases, and 9 bases lay between the germline ends. The CDR3 runs to 13 residues. The chain's CDR3 is CASSYGQLYEQYF. CDR3 nucleotide sequence: TGTGCCAGCAGTTACGGACAGTTATACGAGCAGTACTTC.

V gene TRBV6-1 combines with J gene TRBJ2-2; no definite D call. The CDR3 sequence is 13 residues long. V was shortened by 6 bases and J by 6 bases, with 11 bases between the two germline ends. CDR1 is MNHNS, CDR2 SASEGT, per germline. In nucleotides, the CDR3 is TGTGCCAGCAGCTACAATTCTGCCGGGGAGCTGTTTTTT. Protein: CASSYNSAGELFF.

The chain uses TRBV7-2 and TRBJ2-3; 13 bases match TRBD2. The CDR3 is made up of 15 amino acids. V trimming: 2 bases; J trimming: 14 bases; junction bases outside the gene matches: 10. Germline V gives CDR1 SGHTA, CDR2 FQGNSA. CDR3 DNA: TGTGCCAGCAGCTTATCTACTAGCGGGGGGGCCCGGCGGTATTTT. It yields the protein CASSLSTSGGARRYF.

Only a few counts were recorded for this clone. This chain joins TRBV7-9 and TRBJ2-1, with 10 nucleotides matching TRBD2. The CDR3 runs to 16 residues. The V segment lost 5 bases and the J segment 5 bases; nucleotides outside the gene matches: 9. Germline V gene sequence: CDR1 SEHNR, CDR2 FQNEAQ (reference sequence). The chain's CDR3 is CASSRISGGTHNEQFF. CDR3 in DNA: TGTGCCAGCAGCCGGATTAGCGGGGGGACTCACAATGAGCAGTTCTTC.

This chain links TRBV7-3 with TRBJ2-1; 16 bases fit TRBD2. The CDR3 consists of 16 residues. Per the germline V gene, CDR1 is SGHTA and CDR2 is FQGTGA. The V and J ends lost 5 bases and 7 bases, in that order; junction bases with no gene match: 5. The CDR3 region is CASSPLGLAGGNEQFF. The CDR3 DNA is TGTGCCAGCAGCCCCCTGGGACTAGCGGGAGGGAATGAGCAGTTCTTC.

CDR3 protein: CSVGTAFTDTQYF. CDR3 DNA: TGCAGCGTTGGGACTGCCTTCACAGATACGCAGTATTTT. This sequence joins TRBV29-1 and TRBJ2-3; D might be TRBD2 (5 bases). The CDR3 sequence is 13 residues long. Per the germline V gene, CDR1 is SQVTM and CDR2 is ANQGSEA. Trimming cost V 4 bases and J 2 bases, with 10 bases left between them.

V and J are TRBV6-5 and TRBJ1-1; the match to TRBD1 covers 9 bases. The J segment lost 10 bases and the V segment lost 4 bases, leaving 4 bases of the junction unmatched. CDR1 is MNHEY and CDR2 is SVGAGI in the germline V gene. The CDR3 is made up of 12 amino acids. CDR3 region: CASSSPGQGAFF. Written as DNA, the CDR3 is TGTGCCAGCAGTTCTCCGGGACAGGGAGCTTTCTTT.

A few counts support this clone. The chain employs TRBV24-1 and TRBJ1-2; D not certain. Per germline, CDR1 KGHDR and CDR2 SFDVKD. Trimming pared 4 bases from V and 4 bases from J, leaving 6 bases between. There are 12 residues in the CDR3. In nucleotides, the CDR3 is TGTGCCACCAGTGAAGATAGCTATGGCTACACCTTC. Its translation: CATSEDSYGYTF.

The genes are TRBV3-1 (or the pseudogene TRBV3-2) and TRBJ1-5; no clear D gene. CDR3 size: 13 residues. V lost 0 bases and J 3 bases, leaving 3 bases between the germline ends. The germline gives CDR1 LGHDT, CDR2 YNNKEL (reference sequence). CDR3 loop: CASSQDVNQPQHF. CDR3 bases: TGTGCCAGCAGCCAAGATGTCAATCAGCCCCAGCATTTT.

This rearrangement joins TRBV13 to TRBJ2-3; tentatively, D is TRBD2 (5 bases). The ends were cut back, 1 base at V and 1 base at J, with 15 bases in the middle. The CDR3 length is 17 residues. Germline CDR1 is PRHDT and CDR2 is FYEKMQ (reference sequence). CDR3 nucleotides: TGTGCCAGCAGCTTAGCTCTGAGCGGCTGGGGCACAGATACGCAGTATTTT. Encoded protein: CASSLALSGWGTDTQYF.

This clone has a handful of counts. This rearrangement joins TRBV21-1 to TRBJ1-1; the listed D gene, TRBD1, was not tested against the DNA. TRBV21-1 is described as a pseudogene. This CDR3 is 13 amino acids long. CDR3 in amino acids: CASSKYLSRGAFF. Written as DNA, the CDR3 is TGTGCCAGCAGCAAATATCTCAGTAGGGGAGCTTTCTTT.

This clone was observed a handful of times. The chain has TRBV9 and TRBJ2-1, with 9 bases aligning to TRBD2. The CDR3 is made up of 16 amino acids. CDR1 is SGDLS, CDR2 YYNGEE, per germline. V shed 2 bases and J 7 bases; nucleotides not matched to a gene: 10. CDR3 protein: CASSVPASGVTNEQFF. CDR3 bases: TGTGCCAGCAGCGTCCCAGCTAGCGGGGTTACGAATGAGCAGTTCTTC.

The J gene is TRBJ1-1, the V gene TRBV24-1; 7 nucleotides agree with TRBD1. This CDR3 has 14 residues. After removal of 7 bases from V and 7 bases from J, the junction contained 11 bases not matched to a gene. The germline gives CDR1 KGHDR, CDR2 SFDVKD. This CDR3 is CATRITGVGSEAFF. As DNA, the CDR3 is TGTGCCACCAGGATAACAGGGGTGGGAAGTGAAGCTTTCTTT.

This clone was observed a handful of times. Different DNA sequences within this sample yield the same CDR3. The chain employs TRBV5-5 and TRBJ1-5, with a tentative D call TRBD1 (6 bases). Trimming removed 0 bases from V and 0 bases from J, with 10 bases in between. The V gene's germline CDR1 is SGHKS and CDR2 YYEKEE (reference sequence). This CDR3 is 16 amino acids long. CDR3 coding DNA: TGTGCCAGCAGCTTGGAGGGGGGGTATAGCAATCAGCCCCAGCATTTT. Translated, it gives CASSLEGGYSNQPQHF. The full variable domain, with the rest looked up from reference TRBV5-5 and TRBJ1-5, is DAGVTQSPTHLIKTRGQQVTLRCSPISGHKSVSWYQQVLGQGPQFIFQYYEKEERGRGNFPDRFSARQFPNYSSELNVNALLLGDSALYLCASSLEGGYSNQPQHFGDGTRLSIL.

The chain recombines TRBV18 with TRBJ1-3, with D unresolved. The CDR3 sequence is 16 residues long. V gave up 0 bases and J gave up 0 bases, with 9 bases separating them. Germline V gives CDR1 KGHSH, CDR2 LQKENI. In DNA, the CDR3 is TGTGCCAGCTCACCACCAATAGAGCGCTCTGGAAACACCATATATTTT. It specifies CASSPPIERSGNTIYF.

The chain is built from TRBV28 and TRBJ1-1, with D perhaps matching TRBD1 (6 bases). Germline-derived CDR1 and CDR2 are MDHEN and SYDVKM. The V and J ends lost 1 base and 8 bases respectively, with 8 bases between them. This CDR3 region has 12 residues. The DNA of the CDR3 is TGTGCCAGCAGTTTATACGACAGGGAAGCTTTCTTT. Translated: CASSLYDREAFF.

The gene calls are TRBV4-2 and TRBJ2-1; 10 bases match TRBD2. Germline V gives CDR1 LGHNA, CDR2 YNFKEQ. The CDR3 extends over 16 amino acids. V lost 0 bases, J lost 8 bases, and 7 bases stayed unmatched. CDR3 sequence: CASSQDLSGGAYEQFF. CDR3 bases: TGTGCCAGCAGCCAAGATTTAAGCGGGGGGGCCTATGAGCAGTTCTTC.

The V gene is TRBV6-1, the J gene TRBJ1-2, with TRBD1 matching over 7 bases. Germline loops: CDR1 MNHNS, CDR2 SASEGT. The CDR3 covers 14 residues. V gave up 2 bases and J gave up 0 bases; unmatched junction bases: 0. The CDR3 DNA reads as TGTGCCAGCAGTGAAACAGGGGCTAACTATGGCTACACCTTC. It is translated as CASSETGANYGYTF.

The V and J genes are TRBV7-3 and TRBJ1-1, with TRBD1 as a possible D gene (5 bases). Between the trimmed V and J ends, which lost 8 bases and 1 base, there was a span of 11 bases. This CDR3 contains 13 residues. Germline values: CDR1 SGHTA, CDR2 FQGTGA. CDR3 region: CASGANSNTEAFF. The CDR3 region has the DNA TGTGCCAGCGGGGCTAATTCGAACACTGAAGCTTTCTTT.

This rearrangement joins TRBV27 to TRBJ2-1; 7 bases are a match to TRBD2. This CDR3 is built from 14 residues. J was trimmed by 2 bases and V by 8 bases; bases with no gene match: 6. Per germline, CDR1 MNHEY and CDR2 SMNVEV (reference sequence). The DNA for the CDR3 is TGTGCCAGCGCCCGGGACTACCCCTACAATGAGCAGTTCTTC. Translated: CASARDYPYNEQFF.

J is TRBJ1-1 and V is TRBV11-2; possible D gene TRBD1, 5 bases. The ends were cut back, 5 bases at V and 2 bases at J, with 21 bases in the middle. Per germline, CDR1 SGHAT and CDR2 FQNNGV. The CDR3 has 17 residues. This chain's CDR3 is CASSKTLSADKNTEAFF. CDR3 nucleotide sequence: TGTGCCAGCAGCAAAACCCTATCCGCGGACAAAAACACTGAAGCTTTCTTT.

This sequence joins TRBV12-3 or TRBV12-4 and TRBJ2-7; no clear D. V dropped 2 bases and J dropped 3 bases, with 5 bases sitting between them. The length of the CDR3 is 12 residues. CDR3 coding DNA: TGTGCCAGCAGTTTAACGTTCTACGAGCAGTACTTC. The encoded protein is CASSLTFYEQYF.

This rearrangement joins TRBV10-3 to TRBJ1-2, with TRBD1 matching over 7 bases. Losses at the gene ends were 4 bases for V and 4 bases for J; bases not matched to a gene: 6. The CDR3 totals 14 residues. Per germline, CDR1 ENHRY and CDR2 SYGVKD. CDR3 region: CAISGTGTAYGYTF. Here the CDR3 DNA reads TGTGCCATCAGTGGAACCGGGACAGCCTATGGCTACACCTTC.

V is TRBV3-1 (or the pseudogene TRBV3-2) and J is TRBJ2-5; 7 nucleotides line up with TRBD1. This CDR3 has 15 residues. Germline V gene lookup returns CDR1 LGHDT and CDR2 YNNKEL (reference sequence). Trimming removed 0 bases from V and 4 bases from J; junction bases left unmatched: 5. CDR3 nucleotide sequence: TGTGCCAGCAGCCAAGAAGTAGGGGGCAGAGAGACCCAGTACTTC. Translating it yields CASSQEVGGRETQYF.

The chain joins TRBV13 to TRBJ1-3, with a possible D match to TRBD1 (5 bases). Germline values: CDR1 PRHDT, CDR2 FYEKMQ (reference sequence). Between the trimmed V and J ends, which lost 8 bases and 0 bases, there was a span of 11 bases. The CDR3 extends over 14 amino acids. In nucleotides, the CDR3 is TGTGCCAGCCGACCCGGGACCTCTGGAAACACCATATATTTT. This encodes CASRPGTSGNTIYF.

This clone appeared a few times. The V and J genes are TRBV4-2 and TRBJ1-6; 10 nucleotides line up with TRBD1. The J segment lost 8 bases and the V segment lost 2 bases, leaving 6 bases of the junction unmatched. The CDR3 is 16 amino acids. Germline values: CDR1 LGHNA, CDR2 YNFKEQ. This CDR3 reads CASSQFAGTGDSPLHF. In DNA form, the CDR3 reads TGTGCCAGCAGCCAATTTGCCGGGACAGGGGATTCACCCCTCCACTTT.

This chain connects TRBV10-3 to TRBJ2-1; 9 bases match TRBD2. CDR1 is ENHRY and CDR2 is SYGVKD in the germline V gene. CDR3 length: 15 residues. Trimming removed 1 base from V and 5 bases from J; junction bases left unmatched: 3. Here the CDR3 reads CAISEFSGSNNEQFF. In nucleotides, the CDR3 is TGTGCCATCAGTGAGTTTAGCGGGAGTAACAATGAGCAGTTCTTC.

V is TRBV4-3 and J is TRBJ1-2; the D gene is possibly TRBD1 (6 bases). Trimming stripped 0 bases from V and 6 bases from J, with 14 bases between. The CDR3 length is 15 residues. Germline V gene sequence: CDR1 LGHNA, CDR2 YSLEER. The CDR3: CASSQEWRGRDGYTF. CDR3 nucleotide sequence: TGCGCCAGCAGCCAAGAGTGGCGGGGGCGCGATGGCTACACCTTC.

The chain uses TRBV27 and TRBJ2-1; D remains ambiguous. This CDR3 has 13 amino acids. The V gene lost 6 bases and the J gene lost 5 bases, with 11 bases spanning the gap. Per germline, CDR1 MNHEY and CDR2 SMNVEV (reference sequence). The CDR3 spells CASRLGPNNEQFF. The CDR3 DNA sequence: TGTGCCAGCAGGTTAGGGCCTAACAATGAGCAGTTCTTC.